The table lists the clone carrying this TCR beta chain with a few counts. Its antigen is unknown. From the PCR reads, TCRdb called clonotypes with MiXCR, one entry per CDR3 protein. The sample carries fewer than 350,000 distinct CDR3 sequences, 24% recorded once. The data stem from a study of molecular identifiers for immune sequencing clone quantification. General observations from the study: Highly expanded clone sizes could be underestimated by identical TCR molecules sharing a barcode.

Germline CDR1 SGHAT, CDR2 FQNNGV. The CDR3 has 14 amino acids. Losses at the gene ends were 4 bases for V and 1 base for J; bases not matched to a gene: 1. Material for sequencing was naive CD8+ T cells from blood, with Jurkat cell RNA spiked in. Subset given: FACS-sorted CD8+CD4-CCR7+CD45RA+ naive T cells. The receptor was isolated from a human donor in good health. Some libraries in this study had Jurkat cell RNA spiked in. The chain recombines TRBV11-2 with TRBJ2-3; TRBD2 matches at 8 bases. The CDR3 sequence: CASSSTSGTDTQYF. The CDR3 bases are TGTGCCAGCAGCTCGACTAGCGGCACAGATACGCAGTATTTT.